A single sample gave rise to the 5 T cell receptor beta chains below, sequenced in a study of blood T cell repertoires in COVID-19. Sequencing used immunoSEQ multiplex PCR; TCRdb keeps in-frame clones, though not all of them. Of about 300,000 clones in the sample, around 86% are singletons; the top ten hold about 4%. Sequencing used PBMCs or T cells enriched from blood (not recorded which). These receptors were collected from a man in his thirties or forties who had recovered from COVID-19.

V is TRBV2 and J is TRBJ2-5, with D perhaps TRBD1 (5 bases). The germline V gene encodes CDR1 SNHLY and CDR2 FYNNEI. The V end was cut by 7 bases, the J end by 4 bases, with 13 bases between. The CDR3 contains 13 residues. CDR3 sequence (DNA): TGTGCCAGCACCAGGGAAGGACGAGAGACCCAGTACTTC. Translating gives CASTREGRETQYF.

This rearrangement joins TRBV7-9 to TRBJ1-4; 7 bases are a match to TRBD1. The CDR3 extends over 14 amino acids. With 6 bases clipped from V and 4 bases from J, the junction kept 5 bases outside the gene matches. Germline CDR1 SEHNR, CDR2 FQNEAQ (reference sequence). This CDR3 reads CASSPGQLNEKLFF. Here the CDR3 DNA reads TGTGCCAGCAGTCCGGGACAGCTTAATGAAAAACTGTTTTTT.

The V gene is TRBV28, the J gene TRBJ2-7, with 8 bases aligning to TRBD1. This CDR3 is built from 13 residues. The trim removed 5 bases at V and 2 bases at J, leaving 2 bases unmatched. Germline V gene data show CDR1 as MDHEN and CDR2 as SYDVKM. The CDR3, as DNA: TGTGCCAGCAGTGGACAGGGTCCCTACGAGCAGTACTTC. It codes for CASSGQGPYEQYF.

The CDR3 spells CASSIKKGLAASTDTQYF. The CDR3 DNA is TGTGCCAGTAGTATTAAAAAGGGACTAGCGGCTAGCACAGATACGCAGTATTTT. This chain links TRBV19 with TRBJ2-3, with TRBD2 identical over 11 bases. The CDR3 runs to 18 residues. J lost 0 bases, V lost 3 bases, and 8 bases had no gene match. Looked up from germline, CDR1 is LNHDA and CDR2 is SQIVND (reference sequence).

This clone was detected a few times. The CDR3 here is CASSLVRTGGGEKLFF. The CDR3 region has the DNA TGTGCCAGCAGCTTAGTCCGGACAGGGGGTGGTGAAAAACTGTTTTTT. This sequence joins TRBV7-2 and TRBJ1-4; 10 bases map to TRBD1. Trimming removed 1 base from V and 7 bases from J; junction bases left unmatched: 6. This CDR3 is 16 amino acids long. Germline CDR1 is SGHTA and CDR2 is FQGNSA. Full variable domain (missing parts from reference TRBV7-2 and TRBJ1-4): GAGVSQSPSNKVTEKGKDVELRCDPISGHTALYWYRQSLGQGLEFLIYFQGNSAPDKSGLPSDRFSAERTGGSVSTLTIQRTQQEDSAVYLCASSLVRTGGGEKLFFGSGTQLSVL.